This T cell receptor (beta chain) was sequenced during a study of T cell repertoires in cytomegalovirus infection. TCRdb independently ran MiXCR on the reads; one entry per CDR3 protein. The sample carries 650,000 to 850,000 distinct CDR3 sequences, about 27% recorded once. The V end was cut by 4 bases, the J end by 0 bases, with 7 bases between. The CDR3 is 13 residues long. Germline V gene sequence: CDR1 SEHNR, CDR2 FQNEAQ (reference sequence). A few counts support this clonotype. Its antigen is currently unknown. This specimen was cultured CD8+ T cells from PBMCs, taken from culture after CMV antigen stimulation. The chain joins TRBV7-9 to TRBJ2-7; D is perhaps TRBD1 (6 bases). This receptor was identified in a human donor in good health (CMV status not recorded). Some clones in this sample may be carry-over from other donors' samples. CDR3 residues: CASSWDTSYEQYV. CDR3 DNA sequence: TGTGCCAGCAGCTGGGACACCTCCTACGAGCAGTACGTC.